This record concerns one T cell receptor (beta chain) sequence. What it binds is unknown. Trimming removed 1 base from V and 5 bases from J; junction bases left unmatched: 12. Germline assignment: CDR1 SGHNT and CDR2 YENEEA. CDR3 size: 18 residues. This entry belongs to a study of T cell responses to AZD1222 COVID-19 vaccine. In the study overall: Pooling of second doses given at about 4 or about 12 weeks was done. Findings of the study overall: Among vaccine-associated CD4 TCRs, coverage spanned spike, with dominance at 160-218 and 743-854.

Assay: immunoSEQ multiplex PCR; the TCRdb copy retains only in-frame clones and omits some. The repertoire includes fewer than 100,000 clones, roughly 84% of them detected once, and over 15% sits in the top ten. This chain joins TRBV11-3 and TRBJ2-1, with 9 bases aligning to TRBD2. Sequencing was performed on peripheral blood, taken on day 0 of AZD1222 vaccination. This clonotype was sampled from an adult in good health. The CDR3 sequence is CASSLAVPWASGNNEQFF. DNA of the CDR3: TGTGCCAGCAGCTTAGCGGTGCCGTGGGCTAGCGGGAACAATGAGCAGTTCTTC.